The sequence of this T cell receptor (beta chain) was determined in a study of OX40 agonist ivuxolimab in advanced cancers. Broader study findings: In a subset of nonresponders, normalized T-cell clonal expansion was also low.

Looked up from germline, CDR1 is LNHDA and CDR2 is SQIVND (reference sequence). J lost 4 bases, V lost 1 base, and 6 bases had no gene match. The CDR3 has 16 amino acids. Concerning this clone: The antigen remains undetermined.

Sequencing used immunoSEQ multiplex PCR; TCRdb keeps in-frame clones, though not all of them. The table has tens of thousands of clones, under 85% seen once; the top ten hold around 4.3%. The chain couples TRBV19 to TRBJ2-1, with TRBD2 identical over 8 bases. The receptor was isolated from an adult with an advanced solid tumor such as melanoma, head and neck, liver or kidney cancer. The sequenced sample was CD4+ or CD8+ T cells sorted from blood, obtained in a trial of the OX40 agonist ivuxolimab. Written as DNA, the CDR3 is TGTGCCAGTAGTATAGGTTCGGGAGGGCAATACAATGAGCAGTTCTTC. Translating gives CASSIGSGGQYNEQFF.